The next 26 T cell receptor beta chains were all read from a single sample in a study of T cell responses to AZD1222 COVID-19 vaccine listed by TCRdb under 2021. Library preparation employed the immunoSEQ multiplex PCR assay. What TCRdb holds here is the immuneACCESS table cut down to in-frame rearrangements. Part of the clones is not present; checked against another copy, under half of the missing clones reflect an unresolved V gene, and the others are unexplained. This sample holds some 96,000 clones; about 89% were observed only once. The ten largest clones take up over 2% of the sample. In light of the paper, this sample's time point label describes: baseline before first vaccination. Source: peripheral blood, taken on day 0 of AZD1222 vaccination. These TCRs come from an adult in good health.

The rearrangement joins TRBV16 to TRBJ2-1; 12 bases agree with TRBD2. Trimming took 2 bases from V and 8 from J; bases not matched to a gene: 13. The CDR3 length is 18 residues. Germline V gives CDR1 KGHSY, CDR2 FQNENV. This chain's CDR3 is CASSQRLAGVWSGDEQFF. CDR3 DNA: TGTGCCAGCAGCCAACGACTAGCGGGAGTCTGGTCGGGAGATGAGCAGTTCTTC.

The chain links TRBV5-6 to TRBJ2-7; 7 bases match TRBD1. The CDR3 length is 19 residues. Germline-derived CDR1 and CDR2 are SGHDT and YYEEEE. The trim removed 4 bases at V and 2 bases at J, leaving 21 bases unmatched. CDR3 nucleotide sequence: TGTGCCAGCAGCCCCTTCCGGGACAGAACCCCTAGAGGAACCTACGAGCAGTACTTC. It yields the protein CASSPFRDRTPRGTYEQYF.

The chain carries TRBV6-5 and TRBJ1-5; D might be TRBD1 (6 bases). Trimming took 5 bases from V and 6 from J, leaving 14 bases between them. The CDR3 totals 14 residues. The germline V gene encodes CDR1 MNHEY and CDR2 SVGAGI. CDR3 sequence reads: CASSPRGGGQPQHF. The DNA of the CDR3 is TGTGCCAGCAGTCCCCGGGGGGGCGGTCAGCCCCAGCATTTT.

This clone was seen just once. The J gene is TRBJ2-3, the V gene TRBV4-1, with 13 bases lining up with TRBD2. Germline V CDR1 and CDR2: MGHRA, YSYEKL. The V gene end was trimmed by 1 base and the J gene end by 5 bases; junction bases not matched to a gene: 6. CDR3 length equals 17 residues. CDR3: CASSQGGGLAGKDTQYF. CDR3 coding DNA: TGCGCCAGCAGCCAAGGGGGGGGACTAGCGGGAAAAGATACGCAGTATTTT.

This clone was seen only once. The chain joins TRBV9 to TRBJ1-6, with 7 nucleotides matching TRBD1. The CDR3 extends over 13 amino acids. V trimming: 0 bases; J trimming: 14 bases; junction bases outside the gene matches: 5. Germline assignment: CDR1 SGDLS and CDR2 YYNGEE. DNA of the CDR3: TGTGCCAGCAGCGTAGTGGCCCAGGGGGCCCTCCACTTT. It specifies CASSVVAQGALHF. The full variable domain, completed using reference TRBV9 and TRBJ1-6, is DSGVTQTPKHLITATGQRVTLRCSPRSGDLSVYWYQQSLDQGLQFLIQYYNGEERAKGNILERFSAQQFPDLHSELNLSSLELGDSALYFCASSVVAQGALHFGNGTRLTVT.

The J gene is TRBJ1-6, the V gene TRBV7-2, with TRBD1 as a possible D gene (5 bases). Deletions cut 5 bases from V and 0 bases from J, with 11 bases between. Germline V CDR1 and CDR2: SGHTA, FQGNSA. The CDR3 spans 16 residues. CDR3 loop: CASSPWGGSYNSPLHF. The CDR3 nucleotides are TGTGCCAGCAGCCCCTGGGGGGGCTCCTATAATTCACCCCTCCACTTT. Full variable domain (missing parts from reference TRBV7-2 and TRBJ1-6): GAGVSQSPSNKVTEKGKDVELRCDPISGHTALYWYRQSLGQGLEFLIYFQGNSAPDKSGLPSDRFSAERTGGSVSTLTIQRTQQEDSAVYLCASSPWGGSYNSPLHFGNGTRLTVT.

This rearrangement joins TRBV3-1 (or the pseudogene TRBV3-2) to TRBJ2-1; 8 positions match TRBD2. With V trimmed by 3 bases and J by 5 bases, 3 bases remained unmatched. CDR1 and CDR2 from the germline V gene are LGHDT and YNNKEL (reference sequence). This CDR3 has 14 residues. CDR3 residues: CASSHSGTNNEQFF. DNA of the CDR3: TGTGCCAGCAGCCATAGCGGGACCAACAATGAGCAGTTCTTC.

The chain combines TRBV9 with TRBJ2-2, with D perhaps TRBD2 (6 bases). Trimming took off 0 bases at V and 2 bases at J, with 11 bases between the two ends. The CDR3 runs to 16 residues. In germline, CDR1 is SGDLS, CDR2 YYNGEE. The CDR3 reads CASSVATGVNTGELFF. CDR3 sequence (DNA): TGTGCCAGCAGCGTAGCTACGGGGGTTAACACCGGGGAGCTGTTTTTT.

This rearrangement joins TRBV6-2 or TRBV6-3 to TRBJ2-7; D not certain. Trimming stripped 0 bases from V and 6 bases from J, with 15 bases between. Germline CDR1 reads MNHEY; CDR2 reads SVGEGT. The CDR3 sequence is 15 residues long. CDR3 residues: CASSYSGTGSREQYF. The CDR3 DNA reads TGTGCCAGCAGTTACTCCGGTACTGGGTCCCGCGAGCAGTACTTC.

This chain links TRBV27 with TRBJ2-7; 8 positions match TRBD1. V dropped 6 bases and J dropped 3; count of bases not matched to a gene: 19. The CDR3 consists of 18 residues. Germline V gene data show CDR1 as MNHEY and CDR2 as SMNVEV (reference sequence). The CDR3 protein is CASRMTGVGFASHYEQYF. The CDR3 DNA reads as TGTGCCAGCAGGATGACAGGGGTTGGCTTTGCTTCCCACTACGAGCAGTACTTC.

This clone was counted a single time. The rearrangement uses TRBV5-1 and TRBJ2-7, with a weak D call TRBD2 (5 bases). Germline V gene data show CDR1 as SGHRS and CDR2 as YFSETQ. V was pared by 1 base and J by 6 bases, with 17 bases between. This CDR3 spans 15 amino acids. CDR3 region: CASSLPDFDQPEQYF. CDR3 nucleotide sequence: TGCGCCAGCAGCTTGCCGGACTTTGATCAACCCGAGCAGTACTTC.

This clone was recorded once. The rearrangement uses TRBV4-1 and TRBJ1-2; 7 bases are shared with TRBD1. The length of the CDR3 is 14 residues. Germline V gene data show CDR1 as MGHRA and CDR2 as YSYEKL. V shed 4 bases, J shed 12 bases, and the junction held 14 bases outside the gene matches. The CDR3 bases are TGCGCCAGCAGCCCGGGACTAGCTGGACAGGACAACACCTTC. Translated: CASSPGLAGQDNTF.

The chain is built from TRBV5-1 and TRBJ2-2; D is tentatively TRBD1 or TRBD2 (5 bases each). The V gene lost 7 bases and the J gene lost 3 bases, with 16 bases spanning the gap. This CDR3 has 15 amino acids. Per germline, CDR1 SGHRS and CDR2 YFSETQ. CDR3 in DNA: TGCGCCAGCGTCCCGAGGGGTTCGGACACCGGGGAGCTGTTTTTT. Amino acid sequence: CASVPRGSDTGELFF.

The chain recombines TRBV18 with TRBJ2-1; D assignment may be TRBD1 or TRBD2 (6 bases each). Germline V lookup: CDR1 KGHSH, CDR2 LQKENI. CDR3 length: 13 amino acids. V was trimmed by 0 bases and J by 12 bases, leaving 12 bases between them. The CDR3 here is CASSPPGGLGQFF. In nucleotides, the CDR3 is TGTGCCAGCTCACCACCCGGGGGCCTCGGGCAGTTCTTC.

This clone was recorded only once. The chain couples TRBV27 to TRBJ2-1; the D gene is possibly TRBD2 (6 bases). The V end lost 0 bases, the J end lost 0 bases, and 9 bases lay between the germline ends. The CDR3 loop spans 16 amino acids. Germline-derived CDR1 and CDR2 are MNHEY and SMNVEV (reference sequence). CDR3 protein: CASSLSSGSSYNEQFF. The CDR3 DNA sequence: TGTGCCAGCAGTTTATCTTCCGGGAGCTCCTACAATGAGCAGTTCTTC.

This chain links TRBV7-8 with TRBJ1-4, with a possible D match to TRBD1 (5 bases). Trimming cost V 1 base and J 7 bases, with 13 bases left between them. The CDR3 extends over 15 amino acids. The germline CDR1 and CDR2 sequences are SGHVS and FQNEAQ. The CDR3 loop is CASSLDWQGSEKLFF. CDR3 DNA sequence: TGTGCCAGCAGCTTAGACTGGCAGGGAAGTGAAAAACTGTTTTTT. The full variable domain, in which reference TRBV7-8 and TRBJ1-4 provide the parts outside the CDR3, is GAGVSQSPRYKVAKRGQDVALRCDPISGHVSLFWYQQALGQGPEFLTYFQNEAQLDKSGLPSDRFFAERPEGSVSTLKIQRTQQEDSAVYLCASSLDWQGSEKLFFGSGTQLSVL.

V gene TRBV5-1 combines with J gene TRBJ1-2; 7 bases map to TRBD1. The V gene's germline CDR1 is SGHRS and CDR2 YFSETQ. The V segment lost 2 bases and the J segment 6 bases; nucleotides outside the gene matches: 7. CDR3 length equals 14 residues. CDR3 residues: CASSFLQGRNGYTF. DNA for the CDR3: TGCGCCAGCAGCTTTTTACAGGGGCGGAATGGCTACACCTTC. Combining the CDR3 with reference TRBV5-1 and TRBJ1-2 gives the whole variable domain KAGVTQTPRYLIKTRGQQVTLSCSPISGHRSVSWYQQTPGQGLQFLFEYFSETQRNKGNFPGRFSGRQFSNSRSEMNVSTLELGDSALYLCASSFLQGRNGYTFGSGTRLTVV.

The chain couples TRBV20-1 to TRBJ2-1; no clear D gene. The V end was cut by 2 bases, the J end by 6 bases, with 5 bases between. The CDR3 consists of 11 residues. Germline CDR1 is DFQATT and CDR2 is SNEGSKA (reference sequence). CDR3 bases: TGCAGTGCTAGAAGGGTCAATGAGCAGTTCTTC. It codes for CSARRVNEQFF.

This chain connects TRBV3-1 (or the pseudogene TRBV3-2) to TRBJ2-2, with D perhaps TRBD2 (6 bases). The germline V gene has CDR1 LGHDT and CDR2 YNNKEL (reference sequence). This CDR3 comprises 15 residues. V was pared by 2 bases and J by 6 bases, with 13 bases between. CDR3 protein: CASSQRLALAGELFF. The CDR3 DNA reads TGTGCCAGCAGCCAACGCCTAGCGTTGGCCGGGGAGCTGTTTTTT.

V and J are TRBV7-3 and TRBJ2-3; TRBD1 aligns across 8 bases. This CDR3 region has 15 residues. Germline CDR1 reads SGHTA; CDR2 reads FQGTGA. V lost 3 bases, J lost 2 bases, and 4 bases stayed unmatched. The chain's CDR3 is CASSFGQGVTDTQYF. The CDR3 DNA is TGTGCCAGCAGCTTCGGACAGGGAGTCACAGATACGCAGTATTTT.

The V call is TRBV27, the J call TRBJ1-6; 9 nucleotides match TRBD1. The CDR3 has 17 amino acids. The germline V gene has CDR1 MNHEY and CDR2 SMNVEV (reference sequence). V lost 7 bases and J lost 2; bases outside the gene matches: 9. The CDR3 here is CASTPGGTGPYNSPLHF. The CDR3 DNA reads TGTGCCAGCACTCCGGGGGGGACAGGGCCCTATAATTCACCCCTCCACTTT.

In the case of this clone: This CDR3 is also generated by other DNA sequences in the sample. J is TRBJ1-1 and V is TRBV7-9, with D perhaps matching TRBD1 (5 bases). V was cut by 1 base and J by 5 bases, with 8 bases left in between. This CDR3 contains 13 residues. Germline lookup yields CDR1 SEHNR and CDR2 FQNEAQ (reference sequence). The CDR3 DNA follows: TGTGCCAGCAGCTTAGGGCAGGGAACTGAAGCTTTCTTT. Translating it yields CASSLGQGTEAFF.

The V call is TRBV2, the J call TRBJ1-1; D possibly corresponds to TRBD1 (6 bases). The germline gives CDR1 SNHLY, CDR2 FYNNEI. V lost 2 bases and J 1 base, leaving 11 bases between the germline ends. CDR3 length: 15 amino acids. CDR3 loop: CASSESGHENTEAFF. CDR3 bases: TGTGCCAGCAGTGAATCGGGACACGAGAACACTGAAGCTTTCTTT. Looking up the rest from reference TRBV2 and TRBJ1-1 gives the full variable domain: EPEVTQTPSHQVTQMGQEVILRCVPISNHLYFYWYRQILGQKVEFLVSFYNNEISEKSEIFDDQFSVERPDGSNFTLKIRSTKLEDSAMYFCASSESGHENTEAFFGQGTRLTVV.

The chain joins TRBV30 to TRBJ2-7, with TRBD1 as a possible D gene (5 bases). The V end lost 2 bases, the J end lost 0 bases, and 8 bases lay between the germline ends. Germline-derived CDR1 and CDR2 are GTSNPN and SVGIG (reference sequence). This CDR3 is built from 13 residues. The CDR3 nucleotides read TGTGCCTGGAGTCCCGACAGCTCCTACGAGCAGTACTTC. It is translated as CAWSPDSSYEQYF.

The genes are TRBV19 and TRBJ2-1, with D possibly TRBD2 on 6 matching bases. CDR1 is LNHDA and CDR2 is SQIVND in the germline V gene (reference sequence). Trimming pared 1 base from V and 2 bases from J, leaving 15 bases between. CDR3 size: 17 residues. In DNA form, the CDR3 reads TGTGCCAGTAGTATAGGTGGCCGTGGAGGGGCCTACAATGAGCAGTTCTTC. It codes for CASSIGGRGGAYNEQFF.

This clone was counted once. The gene calls are TRBV6-1 and TRBJ2-5, with 11 bases fitting TRBD2. The germline gives CDR1 MNHNS, CDR2 SASEGT. CDR3 length: 16 amino acids. The junction had 5 bases not matched to a gene; V was cut back by 1 base and J by 4 bases. The DNA of the CDR3 is TGTGCCAGCAGTGAAGGTCTAGCGGGGGGTGGAGAGACCCAGTACTTC. It yields the protein CASSEGLAGGGETQYF.